This record covers a single TCR beta chain. Clones were read by immunoSEQ multiplex PCR, and TCRdb kept only the in-frame ones, dropping some. Found here are 200,000 to 250,000 clones, about 83% of them singletons; the top ten hold under 4.5%. These data originate in a study of blood T cell repertoires in COVID-19. About the research overall: Sites across the United States, Italy and Spain contributed samples from acute and convalescent COVID-19.

This clonotype was sampled from a man aged 50-60 years with acute or convalescent COVID-19. The specimen was peripheral blood.

The DNA for the CDR3 is TGTGCCAGTAATGCGCGGTCCTACAATGAGCAGTTCTTC. This translates into CASNARSYNEQFF. This rearrangement joins TRBV19 to TRBJ2-1, with D uncertain. CDR1 and CDR2 from the germline V gene are LNHDA and SQIVND (reference sequence). The V end lost 7 bases, the J end lost 1 base, and 8 bases lay between the germline ends. CDR3 size: 13 residues.